The next 18 T cell receptor beta chains were all read from a single sample in a study of control samples from healthy donors and cancer patients. Using immunoSEQ multiplex PCR, the repertoire was profiled, and TCRdb retains in-frame clones only, with some absent. Found here are around 140,000 clones, about 90% of them singletons; the top ten hold more than 6.5%. Sequences were obtained from blood. These receptors were taken from a man in his late teens or twenties in good health.

V and J are TRBV19 and TRBJ2-7, with TRBD2 identical over 7 bases. The V gene's germline CDR1 is LNHDA and CDR2 SQIVND (reference sequence). V shed 3 bases, J shed 2 bases, and the junction held 1 base outside the gene matches. The CDR3 length is 13 residues. CDR3 sequence (DNA): TGTGCCAGTAGTATTGGACTAGCCTACGAGCAGTACTTC. Its translation: CASSIGLAYEQYF.

V gene TRBV19 combines with J gene TRBJ1-1; maybe TRBD1 (6 bases). V shed 3 bases and J shed 1 base, with 15 bases lying between them. The CDR3 spans 16 residues. Germline V lookup: CDR1 LNHDA, CDR2 SQIVND (reference sequence). The CDR3 DNA reads TGTGCCAGTAGTATTAGGGTTACAGGGTCGAACACTGAAGCTTTCTTT. Protein product: CASSIRVTGSNTEAFF.

This chain connects TRBV12-3 or TRBV12-4 to TRBJ1-2; 7 bases agree with TRBD1. V shed 5 bases, J shed 5 bases, and the junction held 5 bases outside the gene matches. CDR3 length: 13 residues. CDR3 DNA sequence: TGTGCCAGCAGTCAGGGGGACATTTATGGCTACACCTTC. It translates to CASSQGDIYGYTF.

V and J are TRBV2 and TRBJ2-7, with 8 bases identical to TRBD1. Germline assignment: CDR1 SNHLY and CDR2 FYNNEI. The length of the CDR3 is 13 residues. V shed 3 bases and J 4 bases; nucleotides not matched to a gene: 2. The CDR3 nucleotides read TGTGCCAGCAGTGAGGACAGGGCTTACGAGCAGTACTTC. Its translation is CASSEDRAYEQYF.

The chain carries TRBV7-9 and TRBJ1-2, with no clear D. Germline values: CDR1 SEHNR, CDR2 FQNEAQ (reference sequence). The CDR3 length is 14 residues. Trimming pared 4 bases from V and 7 bases from J, leaving 16 bases between. CDR3 coding DNA: TGTGCCAGCAGCTCCCGTCTCAACGTGGGTGGCTACACCTTC. The encoded protein is CASSSRLNVGGYTF.

Only one count was recorded for this clone. The chain employs TRBV11-2 and TRBJ2-7; 8 nucleotides align to TRBD2. Germline V gene sequence: CDR1 SGHAT, CDR2 FQNNGV. This CDR3 comprises 16 residues. The V and J ends lost 5 bases and 5 bases, in that order; junction bases with no gene match: 14. As DNA, the CDR3 is TGTGCCAGCAGCCGCGGGGGGTCCCCTCGATTCCACGAGCAGTACTTC. Encoded protein: CASSRGGSPRFHEQYF.

The gene calls are TRBV20-1 and TRBJ2-2, with TRBD1 matching over 9 bases. The CDR3 runs to 16 residues. V was clipped by 3 bases and J by 1 base; unmatched bases: 6. CDR1 is DFQATT, CDR2 SNEGSKA, per germline (reference sequence). In DNA form, the CDR3 reads TGCAGTGCTAGTCTTCCGGGACAGGGGAACACCGGGGAGCTGTTTTTT. As protein: CSASLPGQGNTGELFF.

This sequence joins TRBV5-1 and TRBJ1-4, with 10 bases identical to TRBD1. The CDR3 extends over 15 amino acids. The V segment lost 4 bases and the J segment 4 bases; nucleotides outside the gene matches: 4. Germline V lookup: CDR1 SGHRS, CDR2 YFSETQ. CDR3 sequence reads: CASSRDRGGNEKLFF. CDR3 sequence (DNA): TGCGCCAGCAGCAGGGACAGGGGAGGTAATGAAAAACTGTTTTTT.

This chain links TRBV28 with TRBJ1-4, with 8 bases matching TRBD1. The CDR3 length is 14 residues. Germline CDR1 MDHEN, CDR2 SYDVKM. J was trimmed by 7 bases and V by 6 bases; bases with no gene match: 7. CDR3 in amino acids: CASRPGQGGEKLFF. CDR3 DNA sequence: TGTGCCAGCAGACCTGGACAGGGAGGTGAAAAACTGTTTTTT.

This sequence joins TRBV20-1 and TRBJ2-7, with D uncertain. Germline-derived CDR1 and CDR2 are DFQATT and SNEGSKA (reference sequence). CDR3 length: 11 residues. Trimming shortened V by 5 bases and J by 2 bases, and 7 bases separated the two germline ends. The CDR3 region is CSAGPAYEQYF. DNA of the CDR3: TGCAGTGCTGGGCCAGCCTACGAGCAGTACTTC.

The V and J genes are TRBV7-9 and TRBJ2-5, with D possibly matching TRBD2 (6 bases). This CDR3 spans 16 amino acids. The V gene lost 5 bases and the J gene lost 2 bases, with 18 bases spanning the gap. Germline values: CDR1 SEHNR, CDR2 FQNEAQ (reference sequence). Here the CDR3 reads CASSSRDSGWQETQYF. The CDR3 bases are TGTGCCAGCAGCAGCCGGGACTCCGGATGGCAAGAGACCCAGTACTTC.

The rearrangement joins TRBV7-9 to TRBJ1-6; no reliable D call. The CDR3 covers 14 residues. V lost 1 base and J lost 7, with 8 bases in between. Germline V gene data show CDR1 as SEHNR and CDR2 as FQNEAQ (reference sequence). The CDR3 spells CASSLGSENSPLHF. The CDR3 DNA reads as TGTGCCAGCAGCTTAGGGTCGGAGAATTCACCCCTCCACTTT.

This clone was recorded once. The chain uses TRBV7-2 and TRBJ1-2, with 10 bases lining up with TRBD1. Germline CDR1 is SGHTA and CDR2 is FQGNSA. There are 15 residues in the CDR3. Germline trimming cut 1 base from V and 8 bases from J; bases unmatched to any gene: 7. CDR3 in DNA: TGTGCCAGCAGCTTAGGACAGGGGGCCTTGGAAGGCTACACCTTC. This codes for CASSLGQGALEGYTF.

The chain recombines TRBV18 with TRBJ1-2; the D gene is possibly TRBD1 (5 bases). Deletions cut 2 bases from V and 0 bases from J, with 7 bases between. This CDR3 spans 14 amino acids. Germline V gene sequence: CDR1 KGHSH, CDR2 LQKENI. CDR3 protein: CASSPEGTNYGYTF. The CDR3 DNA is TGTGCCAGCTCACCAGAGGGGACTAACTATGGCTACACCTTC.

The rearrangement links TRBV30 to TRBJ2-7; either TRBD1 or TRBD2 may fit D (7 bases each). Trimming took 3 bases from V and 3 from J, leaving 9 bases between them. CDR1 and CDR2 (germline): GTSNPN, SVGIG (reference sequence). The CDR3 covers 12 residues. The DNA of the CDR3 is TGTGCCTGGAGCAGGGGGGGCTACGAGCAGTACTTC. The encoded protein is CAWSRGGYEQYF. The full variable domain, rest sourced from reference TRBV30 and TRBJ2-7, is SQTIHQWPATLVQPVGSPLSLECTVEGTSNPNLYWYRQAAGRGLQLLFYSVGIGQISSEVPQNLSASRPQDRQFILSSKKLLLSDSGFYLCAWSRGGYEQYFGPGTRLTVT.

This clone was picked up one time. The J gene is TRBJ2-4, the V gene TRBV6-6, with unresolved D. CDR3 size: 15 residues. From germline, CDR1 is MNHNY and CDR2 SVGAGI (reference sequence). Trimming pared 5 bases from V and 2 bases from J, leaving 13 bases between. The CDR3 loop reads CASSRPRSTKNIQYF. DNA of the CDR3: TGTGCCAGCAGTCGCCCCCGCAGTACCAAAAACATTCAGTACTTC.

This clone appeared a few times. V and J are TRBV29-1 and TRBJ1-3; D possibly corresponds to TRBD1 (5 bases). CDR3 length equals 14 residues. The V end was cut by 1 base, the J end by 2 bases, with 9 bases between. Germline loops: CDR1 SQVTM, CDR2 ANQGSEA. CDR3 sequence reads: CSVEAGTAGNTIYF. The DNA for the CDR3 is TGCAGCGTTGAAGCCGGGACGGCTGGAAACACCATATATTTT.

This chain joins TRBV19 and TRBJ1-2, with 7 bases lining up with TRBD1. The CDR3 covers 14 residues. The germline gives CDR1 LNHDA, CDR2 SQIVND (reference sequence). Trimming at V came to 7 bases and at J to 3 bases, leaving 8 bases not matched to a gene. The CDR3, as DNA: TGTGCCAGTAACCCGACAGGGATCTACTATGGCTACACCTTC. Translation gives CASNPTGIYYGYTF.